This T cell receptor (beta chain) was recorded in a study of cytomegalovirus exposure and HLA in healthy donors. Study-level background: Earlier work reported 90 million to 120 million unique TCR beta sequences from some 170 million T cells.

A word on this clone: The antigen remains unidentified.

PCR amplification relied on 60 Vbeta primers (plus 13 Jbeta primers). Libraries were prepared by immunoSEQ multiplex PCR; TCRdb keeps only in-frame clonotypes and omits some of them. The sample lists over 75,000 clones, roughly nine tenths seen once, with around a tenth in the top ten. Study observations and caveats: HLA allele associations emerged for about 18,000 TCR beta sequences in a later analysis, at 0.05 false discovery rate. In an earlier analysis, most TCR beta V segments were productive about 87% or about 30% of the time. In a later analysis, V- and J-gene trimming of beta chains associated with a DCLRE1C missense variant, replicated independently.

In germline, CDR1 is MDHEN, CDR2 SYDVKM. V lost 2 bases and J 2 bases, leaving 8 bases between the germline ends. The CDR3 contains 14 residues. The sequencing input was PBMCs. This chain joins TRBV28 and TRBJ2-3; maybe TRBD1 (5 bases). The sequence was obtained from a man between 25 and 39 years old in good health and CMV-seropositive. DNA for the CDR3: TGTGCCAGCAGTTTAAACAGGAACACAGATACGCAGTATTTT. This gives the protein CASSLNRNTDTQYF. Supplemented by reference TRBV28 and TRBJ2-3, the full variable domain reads DVKVTQSSRYLVKRTGEKVFLECVQDMDHENMFWYRQDPGLGLRLIYFSYDVKMKEKGDIPEGYSVSREKKERFSLILESASTNQTSMYLCASSLNRNTDTQYFGPGTRLTVL.